This T cell receptor beta chain was retrieved from a study of cytomegalovirus exposure and HLA in healthy donors (TCRdb year 2017). Describing the broader study: An earlier analysis of about 530 of the donors reported approximately 300 Gb of sequence data and roughly 120 million unique TCR beta sequences obtained from about 179 million T cells. Alongside the repertoire data, information on donor age, sex, ethnicity and CMV serostatus was compiled. Because of strong linkage in the cohort, four to six DR-DQ haplotypes were treated as single units for association and clustering. A separate validation cohort of approximately 120 different subjects was used in addition to the roughly 700-subject first cohort. The study was designed to test whether signatures of past pathogen exposure could be identified by cataloging public T cell receptors. All discovery cohort repertoires had been generated using a single sequencing platform. In an earlier analysis of roughly 540 of the donors, high-throughput TCR beta sequencing was used to judge whether each TCR beta V gene segment behaved as functional or pseudogenic. Approximately 310 gigabases of sequencing data and tens of millions of unique TCR sequences were included in an early release covering about 620 HLA-typed donors. Of the roughly 400 genotyped donors, 81% fell in the genetic ancestry cluster associated with self-reported Caucasian donors. The later analysis used no new phenotypic data to find candidate immune exposures, relying instead on TCR beta sequences and their occurrence across donors. Using immunosequencing, the study profiled T cell repertoires from some 670 subjects and related those repertoires to cytomegalovirus serostatus. HLA typing covered class I and class II loci at four-digit resolution. Across 398 genotyped donors of the cohort, an average of approximately 220,000 unique TCR beta nucleotide sequences per donor were sequenced, and roughly 20% of those sequences were non-productive. The number of typed donors differed by locus: about 620-630 for A, B, C, DRB1 and DQB1; roughly 510 for DQA1; 606 for DPA1; and approximately 450 for DPB1. High-throughput TCR immunosequencing, statistical association of individual TCRs with disease status, and machine learning were combined to predict cytomegalovirus infection status. A later genetic analysis took genome-wide SNP genotypes for 398 of the 666 donors and used that subset as a discovery cohort. A later analysis re-analyzed previously published TCR beta repertoires from 666 donors and added high-resolution HLA genotyping to study TCR occurrence patterns. The research as a whole found: Sequencing depth was assumed to be roughly uniform across donors in the presence/absence analyses, though that assumption may not hold. CMV serostatus was the only immune exposure information available for the cohort. In an earlier analysis of about 540 of the donors, most TCR beta V segments were observed in productive rearrangements about 90% or about 30% of the time, broadly matching IMGT annotations. Most TCR sequences were observed very rarely across donors, whereas some public TCRs were present in many individuals. A later analysis reported that several top co-occurrence clusters appeared linked to parvovirus B19, influenza, CMV and Epstein-Barr virus. Correlated functional status among segregating V segments might reflect linkage disequilibrium, but an unknown experimental factor could not be ruled out. The cohort was sequenced for TCR beta chains only, and without alpha or paired-chain data the features that could be detected were limited. In a later analysis, most CMV-associated TCR beta chains were found to appear HLA-restricted, with HLA associations seemingly driven largely by CMV exposure. Because HLA typing was missing for some donors at each locus, association tests included only the typed subset. In a later genetic analysis, fewer N-insertions in productive TCRs were reported among donors in an Asian-associated ancestry cluster than the approximately 710-donor mean. At a false discovery rate of 0.05, a later analysis linked 16,951 TCR beta sequences to specific HLA alleles. Strong co-occurrence of HLA alleles, especially DR and DQ, made assigning TCR associations to individual alleles difficult. A few of the identified cytomegalovirus-associated TCR beta chains were confirmed in vitro to be specific for cytomegalovirus antigens. The classifier was reported to diagnose cytomegalovirus status with high specificity and sensitivity in both the original and validation cohorts. In the study, approximately 150 TCR beta chains were listed as associated with cytomegalovirus. A further reported finding was that TCR beta sequences accurately predicted the HLA-A and HLA-B alleles for most subjects in the first cohort. The authors suggested that the approach could potentially be generalized to other disease states and immunological phenotypes. The earlier analysis of 450 to 700 of the donors excluded some 15 rarely observed V segments, including chromosome 9 orphons, because counts were too low. V-gene and J-gene trimming of TCR beta chains was associated with a missense DCLRE1C variant in a later genetic analysis, and the association was replicated in an independent cohort. A later analysis found that HLA-associated TCR beta chains were more clonally expanded and had lower generation probabilities than equally common non-associated chains. According to a later analysis, TCR association rates differed among HLA loci, with DRB1 alleles showing the most associated TCRs and HLA-C alleles showing the fewest. The sequencing pipeline was judged likely to have produced a cluster of highly shared sequence variants as a technical artifact.

The library was produced with the immunoSEQ multiplex PCR assay. For the multiplex PCR, a mixture combining 60 forward primers for TCR Vbeta segments and 13 reverse primers for TCR Jbeta segments was used. The CDR3 region of rearranged TCR beta genes was amplified from genomic DNA by a multiplex PCR assay. The amplified TCR beta libraries were sequenced on the Illumina HiSeq System as 87-base-pair reads. Per the original workflow: A later analysis tallied about 77 million unique TCR beta chains across the 700 or so repertoires, and 10 million to 11 million of those chains were shared by two or more donors. Raw reads were error-corrected and collapsed into unique sequences with a nearest-neighbor algorithm that merged closely related sequences to remove PCR and sequencing errors. To assign V, D and J gene segments, CDR3 sequences were aligned to IMGT reference sequences. For a sequence to be retained, a match of at least six nucleotides to both a V gene segment and a J gene segment was required. Rearrangements were classified as productive when the CDR3 lacked stop codons and remained in frame with V and J, and all other rearrangements were classified as non-productive. Following IMGT convention, CDR3 was defined as the stretch from the second conserved V-encoded cysteine to the conserved J-encoded phenylalanine. The earlier analysis of 587 of the donors excluded any sequence lacking an unambiguous match to a single V gene segment. In an earlier analysis of 587 of the donors, V segments were called functional above 56.7% productive rearrangements and were called segregating when the between-donor standard deviation exceeded 5%. A statistical classification framework was developed to diagnose cytomegalovirus status using the catalog of TCR beta chain sequences. A later analysis assigned V and J genes by comparing TCR nucleotide sequences with IMGT/GENE-DB human TR gene sequences. The TCRdist pipeline was used in a later analysis to assign CDR3 sequences and most-parsimonious VDJ recombination scenarios. In a later analysis, every TCR beta chain was defined by the combination of its CDR3 amino acid sequence and its V-gene family, and reads without a unique V-gene family were dropped. As a way to deal with suspected cross-contamination and a sequencing artifact, a later analysis dropped roughly 620 nucleotide sequences that were highly shared and had low generation probability. In a later analysis, a clonal expansion index for each public chain was calculated from normalized within-repertoire ranks of inferred template counts. Generation probabilities in a later analysis came from a VDJ recombination model fitted to out-of-frame rearrangements, and those results were checked against IGoR. In a later analysis, TCR-TCR, TCR-HLA and TCR-CMV co-occurrence was scored with hypergeometric tests, and a repertoire-size bias correction was applied to TCR pairs. To estimate false discovery rates, a later analysis permuted the HLA or CMV assignments 20 times. A later analysis grouped co-occurring TCRs with DBSCAN, adding TCRdist sequence similarity when clustering within HLA-allele-positive subsets. Co-occurrence clustering excluded repertoires with fewer than 30,000 or more than 120,000 public chains, plus five with anomalous nucleotide sharing. TCRdb took this table from immuneACCESS and kept in-frame rearrangements with V and J called. Such tables lack part of the clones; where checked against another copy, unresolved V genes explain under half of the gap, and the rest is unexplained. V and J calls and clone size come straight from that table; D and trimming were deduced from the DNA. This sample lists about 160,000 clones; around 83% were detected once. Together, the top ten hold around 0.91% of the sample.

About this clone: It has no known antigen specificity. Nothing much larger sits one base from this clone, and base qualities are not available.

The cohort comprised hundreds of healthy bone marrow donors. All cohort members were sampled while nominally healthy, although unrecorded immune exposures were likely present. The donor was CMV seropositive and belonged to the group of 250 to 300 seropositive cohort members. A peripheral blood sample was collected from each donor, and TCR beta sequencing was performed on peripheral blood mononuclear cells. The Qiagen DNeasy Blood Extraction Kit was used to extract genomic DNA from the blood cell samples. The source material was PBMCs. The sequence derives from a girl aged 2 to 9 in good health and CMV-seropositive.

The CDR3 reads as follows: CASSPYRGQNADTQYF. Here is the DNA: TGTGCCAGCTCACCGTACAGGGGGCAAAACGCAGATACGCAGTATTTT. The rearrangement combines TRBV18 with TRBJ2-3, with 9 bases aligning to TRBD1. The germline V gene provides CDR1 KGHSH and CDR2 LQKENI. The V end gives up 3 bases and the J end 4 bases, leaving 8 bases in the junction not matched to a gene. From the cysteine through the phenylalanine, the CDR3 covers 16 amino acids. The read is trimmed to its CDR3 DNA, 48 bases read in frame from base 1.